This is a list of T cell receptor beta chains from one sample in a study of blood T cells in healthy people across ages. TCRdb used MiXCR to reprocess the 5' RACE reads, holding one entry per CDR3 protein. The sample holds 1.5 million to 2 million distinct CDR3 sequences; 40% to 55% are singletons and the top ten take approximately 2.1%. Sequenced sample: blood. These receptors originate from a woman between 40 and 50 years old in good health. Each CDR3 is given with its conserved first and last residue. The order of the fields is J gene, D gene, clone size, V gene, CDR3 protein, CDR3 DNA. A D gene is named only where the DNA matches it firmly. Only some rows state a clone size, as once, few, many or a class for expanded clones.

TRBJ1-2,.,once,TRBV12-3/TRBV12-4,CASKTLRTNYGYTF,TGTGCCAGCAAAACTCTCAGAACTAACTATGGCTACACCTTC
TRBJ2-2,.,.,TRBV2,CASSEWGSSNTGELFF,TGTGCCAGCAGTGAATGGGGGTCGTCGAACACCGGGGAGCTGTTTTTT
TRBJ2-5,TRBD2,.,TRBV20-1,CSARRTSGQETQYF,TGCAGTGCTAGGAGGACTAGCGGGCAAGAGACCCAGTACTTC
TRBJ1-6,.,once,TRBV3-1,CASRPSDRLNSPLHF,TGTGCCAGCAGACCCTCCGACAGACTTAATTCACCCCTCCACTTT
TRBJ1-1,.,.,TRBV20-1,CSARDRGVRTEAFF,TGCAGTGCTAGAGATAGGGGAGTAAGAACTGAAGCTTTCTTT
TRBJ2-5,.,.,TRBV4-3,CASSQSPHRDQETQYF,TGCGCCAGCAGCCAGAGCCCTCACAGGGACCAAGAGACCCAGTACTTC
TRBJ2-7,.,.,TRBV20-1,CSATRAGDMYEQYF,TGCAGTGCTACACGGGCAGGGGACATGTACGAGCAGTACTTC
TRBJ2-3,TRBD2,few,TRBV7-9,CAAGSGGTDTQYF,TGTGCCGCAGGGAGCGGGGGCACAGATACGCAGTATTTT
TRBJ1-2,TRBD1,.,TRBV5-1,CASSLAPGGLGYTF,TGCGCCAGCAGCTTGGCCCCAGGGGGACTAGGCTACACCTTC
TRBJ1-1,TRBD1,.,TRBV4-3,CASSLGTGRTEVFF,TGCGCCAGCAGCCTAGGGACAGGGCGGACTGAAGTTTTCTTT
TRBJ2-7,.,.,TRBV4-1,CASSQDQGTSYNEQYF,TGCGCCAGCAGCCAAGATCAGGGGACCTCCTACAATGAGCAGTACTTC
TRBJ2-5,TRBD2,few,TRBV3-1,CASSQEGLAGGRLGTQYF,TGTGCCAGCAGCCAAGAAGGATTAGCGGGGGGTCGATTGGGGACCCAGTACTTC
TRBJ2-1,.,few,TRBV6-5,CASSYRFSGASYNEQFF,TGTGCCAGCAGTTACCGCTTTTCGGGGGCGTCCTACAATGAGCAGTTCTTC
TRBJ1-4,.,.,TRBV5-1,CASSFDLGATNEKLFF,TGCGCCAGCAGCTTCGATCTAGGGGCAACTAATGAAAAACTGTTTTTT
TRBJ1-6,TRBD1,.,TRBV6-6,CASRAGGSNSPLHF,TGTGCCAGCAGGGCAGGGGGTAGTAATTCACCCCTCCACTTT
TRBJ2-3,.,once,TRBV4-2,CASSHSRSSTDTQYF,TGTGCCAGCAGCCATTCTCGCAGTAGCACAGATACGCAGTATTTT
TRBJ2-1,.,.,TRBV7-3,CASSPYGNEQFF,TGTGCCAGCAGCCCGTATGGGAATGAGCAGTTCTTC
TRBJ1-2,TRBD1,.,TRBV2,CASSEAVTGGKGYTF,TGTGCCAGCAGTGAAGCGGTGACAGGGGGCAAGGGCTACACCTTC
TRBJ2-1,.,.,TRBV4-1,CASSQDRGISGETQFF,TGCGCCAGCAGCCAAGATCGTGGGATTAGCGGAGAGACCCAGTTCTTC
TRBJ2-3,TRBD2,many,TRBV7-9,CASSLPGGSTDTQYF,TGTGCCAGCAGCCTCCCGGGGGGGAGCACAGATACGCAGTATTTT
TRBJ2-7,TRBD1,.,TRBV10-3,CAISPDRPTYEQYF,TGTGCCATCAGCCCGGACAGGCCCACCTACGAGCAGTACTTC
TRBJ1-4,TRBD1,.,TRBV20-1,CSAPDRKGNEKLFF,TGCAGTGCGCCGGACAGGAAGGGAAATGAAAAACTGTTTTTT
TRBJ2-5,.,.,TRBV7-3,CASSVGGLGTQYF,TGTGCCAGCAGCGTAGGCGGGTTGGGGACCCAGTACTTC
TRBJ2-3,TRBD1,few,TRBV7-3,CASSASGTGLGTDTQYF,TGTGCCAGCAGCGCTTCCGGGACAGGGTTGGGTACAGATACGCAGTATTTT
TRBJ1-2,TRBD1,.,TRBV27,CASSPTGGEGYTF,TGTGCCAGCAGTCCTACAGGGGGGGAAGGCTACACCTTC
TRBJ2-1,TRBD1,few,TRBV5-1,CASSMGQSSSSYNEQFF,TGCGCCAGCAGCATGGGACAGTCCTCAAGCTCCTACAATGAGCAGTTCTTC
TRBJ2-1,.,many,TRBV29-1,CSVEPPDRGSYNEQFF,TGCAGCGTTGAACCGCCGGACAGAGGGTCCTACAATGAGCAGTTCTTC